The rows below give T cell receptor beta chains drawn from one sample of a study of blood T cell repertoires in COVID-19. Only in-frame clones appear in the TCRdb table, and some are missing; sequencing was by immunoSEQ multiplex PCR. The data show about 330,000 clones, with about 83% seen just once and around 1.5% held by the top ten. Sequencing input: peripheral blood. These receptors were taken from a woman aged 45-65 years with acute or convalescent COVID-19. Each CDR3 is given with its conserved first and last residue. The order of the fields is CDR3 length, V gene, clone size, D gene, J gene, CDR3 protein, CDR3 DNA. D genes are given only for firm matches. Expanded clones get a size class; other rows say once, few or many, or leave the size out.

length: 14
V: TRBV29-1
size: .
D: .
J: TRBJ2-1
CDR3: CSVEISRTYNEQFF
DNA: TGCAGCGTTGAAATCTCGAGAACCTACAATGAGCAGTTCTTC

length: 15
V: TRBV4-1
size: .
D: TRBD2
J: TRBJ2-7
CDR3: CASRIASGASYEQYF
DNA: TGCGCCAGCAGGATCGCTAGCGGGGCCTCCTACGAGCAGTACTTC

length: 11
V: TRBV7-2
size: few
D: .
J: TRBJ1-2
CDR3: CASSPRDGYTF
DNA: TGTGCCAGCAGCCCCCGGGATGGCTACACCTTC

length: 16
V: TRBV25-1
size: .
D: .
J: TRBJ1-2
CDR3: CASSEFGRQGSYGYTF
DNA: TGTGCCAGCAGTGAATTCGGGAGGCAGGGTTCATATGGCTACACCTTC

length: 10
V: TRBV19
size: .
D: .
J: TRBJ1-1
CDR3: CASVDTEAFF
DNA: TGTGCCAGTGTCGACACTGAAGCTTTCTTT

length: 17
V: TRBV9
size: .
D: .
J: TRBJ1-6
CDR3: CASSRGGGSSYNSPLHF
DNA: TGTGCCAGCAGCCGGGGAGGCGGGAGCTCCTATAATTCACCCCTCCACTTT

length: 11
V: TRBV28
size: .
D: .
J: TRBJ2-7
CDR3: CASRFGYEQYF
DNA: TGTGCCAGCAGGTTCGGCTACGAGCAGTACTTC

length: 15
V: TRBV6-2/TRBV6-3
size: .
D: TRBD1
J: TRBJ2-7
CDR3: CASSPGQGLFYEQYF
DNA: TGTGCCAGCAGCCCTGGACAGGGTTTGTTCTACGAGCAGTACTTC

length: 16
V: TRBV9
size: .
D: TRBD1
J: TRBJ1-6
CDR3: CASSVGRQGDNSPLHF
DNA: TGTGCCAGCAGCGTAGGTCGACAGGGGGACAATTCACCCCTCCACTTT

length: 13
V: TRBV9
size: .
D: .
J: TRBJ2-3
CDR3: CASREDNTDTQYF
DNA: TGTGCCAGCAGAGAGGACAACACAGATACGCAGTATTTT

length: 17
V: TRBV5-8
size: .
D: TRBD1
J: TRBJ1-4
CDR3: CASSAGTGGGIGEKLFF
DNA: TGTGCCAGCAGCGCCGGGACAGGGGGCGGAATCGGAGAAAAACTGTTTTTT

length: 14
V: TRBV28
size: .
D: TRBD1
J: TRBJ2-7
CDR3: CASRDRGRSYEQYF
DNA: TGTGCCAGCAGGGACAGGGGCCGCTCCTACGAGCAGTACTTC

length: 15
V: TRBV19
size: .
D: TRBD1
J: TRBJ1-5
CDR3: CASSIGDRVYQPQHF
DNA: TGTGCCAGTAGTATAGGGGACAGGGTATACCAGCCCCAGCATTTT

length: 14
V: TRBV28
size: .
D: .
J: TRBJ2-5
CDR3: CASTPQGDGETQYF
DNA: TGTGCCAGCACGCCCCAGGGTGATGGAGAGACCCAGTACTTC

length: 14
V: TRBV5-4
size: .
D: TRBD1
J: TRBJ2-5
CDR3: CASADDRGKETQYF
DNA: TGTGCCAGCGCCGATGACAGGGGGAAAGAGACCCAGTACTTC

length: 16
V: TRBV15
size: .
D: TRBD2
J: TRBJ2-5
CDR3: CATSRDGLAGGETQYF
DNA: TGTGCCACCAGCAGAGACGGACTAGCGGGAGGCGAGACCCAGTACTTC

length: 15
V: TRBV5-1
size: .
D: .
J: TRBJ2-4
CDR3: CASTEGGLAKNIQYF
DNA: TGCGCCAGCACCGAGGGCGGCTTAGCCAAAAACATTCAGTACTTC

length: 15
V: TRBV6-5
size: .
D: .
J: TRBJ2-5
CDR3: CASSYFGQGGETQYF
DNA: TGTGCCAGCAGTTACTTCGGGCAGGGGGGAGAGACCCAGTACTTC

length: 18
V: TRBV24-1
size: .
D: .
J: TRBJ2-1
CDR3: CATSDPMSGPSSYNEQFF
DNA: TGTGCCACCAGTGACCCGATGAGCGGACCCAGCTCCTACAATGAGCAGTTCTTC

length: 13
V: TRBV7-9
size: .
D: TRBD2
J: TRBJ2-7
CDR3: CASSLPGGGWQYF
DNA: TGTGCCAGCAGCCTGCCGGGGGGGGGCTGGCAGTACTTC

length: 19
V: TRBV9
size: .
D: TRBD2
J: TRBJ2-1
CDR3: CASSATRTSGRGGHNEQFF
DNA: TGTGCCAGCAGCGCCACCCGGACTAGCGGGAGGGGAGGGCACAATGAGCAGTTCTTC

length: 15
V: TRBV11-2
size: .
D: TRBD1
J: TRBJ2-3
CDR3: CASSDRGTSTDTQYF
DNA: TGTGCCAGCAGCGACAGGGGAACTAGCACAGATACGCAGTATTTT

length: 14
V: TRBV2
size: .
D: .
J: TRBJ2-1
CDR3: CASSDESSYNEQFF
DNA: TGTGCCAGCAGTGATGAGAGCTCCTACAATGAGCAGTTCTTC

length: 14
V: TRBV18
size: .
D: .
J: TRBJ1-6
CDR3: CASSPWEGDSPLHF
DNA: TGTGCCAGCTCACCATGGGAGGGGGACTCACCCCTCCACTTT

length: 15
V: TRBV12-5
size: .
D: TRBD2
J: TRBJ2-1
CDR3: CASGLELAGVNEQFF
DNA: TGTGCTAGTGGTTTGGAACTAGCGGGAGTTAATGAGCAGTTCTTC